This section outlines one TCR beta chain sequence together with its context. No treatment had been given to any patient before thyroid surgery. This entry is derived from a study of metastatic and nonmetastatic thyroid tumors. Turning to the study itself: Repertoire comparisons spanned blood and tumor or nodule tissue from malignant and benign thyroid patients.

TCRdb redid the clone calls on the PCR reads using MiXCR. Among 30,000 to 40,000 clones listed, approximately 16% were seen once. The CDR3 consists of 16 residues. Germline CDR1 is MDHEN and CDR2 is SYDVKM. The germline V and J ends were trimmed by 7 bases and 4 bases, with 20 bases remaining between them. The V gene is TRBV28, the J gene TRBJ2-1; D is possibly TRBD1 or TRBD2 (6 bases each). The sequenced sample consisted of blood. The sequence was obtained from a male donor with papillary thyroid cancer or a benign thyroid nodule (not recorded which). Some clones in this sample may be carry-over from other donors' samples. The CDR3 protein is CASTPGGGAPYNEQFF. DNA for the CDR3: TGTGCCAGCACTCCCGGGGGCGGGGCGCCGTACAATGAGCAGTTCTTC.